A selection of T cell receptor beta chains follows, all from one sample in a study of blood T cell repertoires in COVID-19. Repertoires were generated with immunoSEQ multiplex PCR, while TCRdb's copy carries only in-frame clones and drops some. The sample consists of 260,000 or so clones, over 75% of them appearing once. The sequenced material came from peripheral blood. These receptor sequences come from a human donor in a cohort sampled during active COVID-19. The CDR3 runs from the conserved cysteine through the conserved F or W. D genes are given only for firm matches. The listing skips clone size in some rows; elsewhere it reads once, few, many or a size class.

V	D	J	size	CDR3	DNA
TRBV4-3	-	TRBJ1-2	-	CASSQGWPANGGYTF	TGCGCCAGCAGCCAAGGCTGGCCCGCAAACGGGGGCTACACCTTC
TRBV20-1	-	TRBJ1-5	-	CSASFGGRDQPQHF	TGCAGTGCTAGTTTCGGGGGGCGCGATCAGCCCCAGCATTTT
TRBV11-2	-	TRBJ1-3	-	CASSLARGWGNTIYF	TGTGCCAGCAGTCTAGCCCGGGGTTGGGGAAACACCATATATTTT
TRBV4-1	-	TRBJ2-5	-	CASSQTLGETQYF	TGCGCCAGCAGCCAAACCCTCGGGGAGACCCAGTACTTC
TRBV19	TRBD1	TRBJ1-5	-	CASTSRGHSNQPQHF	TGTGCCAGTACTTCCAGGGGGCATAGCAATCAGCCCCAGCATTTT
TRBV4-1	TRBD1	TRBJ1-6	-	CASSQSGQGNSPLHF	TGCGCCAGCAGCCAATCGGGACAGGGCAATTCACCCCTCCACTTT
TRBV28	-	TRBJ2-1	few	CASSFPPLTGNEQFF	TGTGCCAGCAGTTTCCCTCCCCTGACAGGCAATGAGCAGTTCTTC
TRBV7-9	TRBD1	TRBJ2-7	-	CASSVVGQGGNEQYF	TGTGCCAGCAGCGTCGTAGGACAGGGCGGTAACGAGCAGTACTTC
TRBV7-9	TRBD1	TRBJ1-1	-	CASRGTVMNTEAFF	TGTGCCAGCAGGGGGACAGTAATGAACACTGAAGCTTTCTTT
TRBV3-1/TRBV3-2	-	TRBJ1-5	once	CASSQGGYDQPQHF	TGTGCCAGCAGCCAAGGAGGGTATGACCAGCCCCAGCATTTT
TRBV4-3	-	TRBJ1-4	-	CASSQRTGAGGKLFF	TGCGCCAGCAGCCAGAGGACCGGGGCCGGGGGAAAACTGTTTTTT
TRBV24-1	TRBD1	TRBJ1-1	-	CATSAQDRGTMNTEAFF	TGTGCCACCAGTGCCCAGGACAGGGGAACAATGAACACTGAAGCTTTCTTT
TRBV2	-	TRBJ1-2	-	CASVKRINYGYTF	TGTGCCAGCGTGAAGCGGATTAACTATGGCTACACCTTC
TRBV5-4	-	TRBJ2-1	once	CASSLSGLNNEQFF	TGTGCCAGCAGCTTGTCGGGACTCAACAATGAGCAGTTCTTC
TRBV24-1	-	TRBJ2-1	-	CATSDSVTAHNEQFF	TGTGCCACCAGTGATTCGGTCACCGCCCACAATGAGCAGTTCTTC
TRBV19	-	TRBJ1-3	-	CASSKTYGAGNTIYF	TGTGCCAGTAGTAAAACGTACGGGGCTGGAAACACCATATATTTT
TRBV5-1	TRBD1	TRBJ1-2	-	CASSATGAGYTF	TGCGCCAGCAGCGCTACAGGGGCTGGCTACACCTTC
TRBV6-1	-	TRBJ2-7	-	CASSEAPSYEQYF	TGTGCCAGCAGTGAAGCTCCCAGCTACGAGCAGTACTTC
TRBV19	TRBD1	TRBJ2-7	-	CASSTTGVEQYF	TGTGCCAGTAGTACTACAGGGGTCGAGCAGTACTTC
TRBV24-1	TRBD2	TRBJ2-5	-	CATGVAGVWGQETQYF	TGTGCCACCGGGGTAGCGGGAGTCTGGGGCCAAGAGACCCAGTACTTC
TRBV30	TRBD1	TRBJ1-1	-	CAWAPGQGRTEAFF	TGTGCCTGGGCCCCGGGACAGGGGAGAACTGAAGCTTTCTTT
TRBV6-5	TRBD1	TRBJ2-7	-	CASRPKAQGTYEQYF	TGTGCCAGCAGACCAAAGGCACAGGGGACCTACGAGCAGTACTTC
TRBV10-1	-	TRBJ2-7	-	CASSEFPTSHEQYF	TGCGCCAGCAGTGAGTTTCCCACTTCCCACGAGCAGTACTTC
TRBV5-4	TRBD2	TRBJ2-7	-	CASGTSGSVGYEQYF	TGTGCCAGCGGGACTAGCGGGAGCGTGGGGTACGAGCAGTACTTC
TRBV19	TRBD1	TRBJ2-7	once	CASMGQGAHEQYF	TGTGCCAGTATGGGCCAGGGGGCCCACGAGCAGTACTTC
TRBV11-2	TRBD2	TRBJ2-7	-	CASSLLREASGAYEQYF	TGTGCCAGCAGCTTACTTAGGGAAGCTAGCGGGGCCTACGAGCAGTACTTC
TRBV14	-	TRBJ2-2	-	CASSHFPGTGELFF	TGTGCCAGCAGCCACTTCCCGGGCACCGGGGAGCTGTTTTTT
TRBV10-1	-	TRBJ1-1	-	CASRLGPGDTEAFF	TGCGCCAGCCGCCTTGGGCCAGGGGACACTGAAGCTTTCTTT